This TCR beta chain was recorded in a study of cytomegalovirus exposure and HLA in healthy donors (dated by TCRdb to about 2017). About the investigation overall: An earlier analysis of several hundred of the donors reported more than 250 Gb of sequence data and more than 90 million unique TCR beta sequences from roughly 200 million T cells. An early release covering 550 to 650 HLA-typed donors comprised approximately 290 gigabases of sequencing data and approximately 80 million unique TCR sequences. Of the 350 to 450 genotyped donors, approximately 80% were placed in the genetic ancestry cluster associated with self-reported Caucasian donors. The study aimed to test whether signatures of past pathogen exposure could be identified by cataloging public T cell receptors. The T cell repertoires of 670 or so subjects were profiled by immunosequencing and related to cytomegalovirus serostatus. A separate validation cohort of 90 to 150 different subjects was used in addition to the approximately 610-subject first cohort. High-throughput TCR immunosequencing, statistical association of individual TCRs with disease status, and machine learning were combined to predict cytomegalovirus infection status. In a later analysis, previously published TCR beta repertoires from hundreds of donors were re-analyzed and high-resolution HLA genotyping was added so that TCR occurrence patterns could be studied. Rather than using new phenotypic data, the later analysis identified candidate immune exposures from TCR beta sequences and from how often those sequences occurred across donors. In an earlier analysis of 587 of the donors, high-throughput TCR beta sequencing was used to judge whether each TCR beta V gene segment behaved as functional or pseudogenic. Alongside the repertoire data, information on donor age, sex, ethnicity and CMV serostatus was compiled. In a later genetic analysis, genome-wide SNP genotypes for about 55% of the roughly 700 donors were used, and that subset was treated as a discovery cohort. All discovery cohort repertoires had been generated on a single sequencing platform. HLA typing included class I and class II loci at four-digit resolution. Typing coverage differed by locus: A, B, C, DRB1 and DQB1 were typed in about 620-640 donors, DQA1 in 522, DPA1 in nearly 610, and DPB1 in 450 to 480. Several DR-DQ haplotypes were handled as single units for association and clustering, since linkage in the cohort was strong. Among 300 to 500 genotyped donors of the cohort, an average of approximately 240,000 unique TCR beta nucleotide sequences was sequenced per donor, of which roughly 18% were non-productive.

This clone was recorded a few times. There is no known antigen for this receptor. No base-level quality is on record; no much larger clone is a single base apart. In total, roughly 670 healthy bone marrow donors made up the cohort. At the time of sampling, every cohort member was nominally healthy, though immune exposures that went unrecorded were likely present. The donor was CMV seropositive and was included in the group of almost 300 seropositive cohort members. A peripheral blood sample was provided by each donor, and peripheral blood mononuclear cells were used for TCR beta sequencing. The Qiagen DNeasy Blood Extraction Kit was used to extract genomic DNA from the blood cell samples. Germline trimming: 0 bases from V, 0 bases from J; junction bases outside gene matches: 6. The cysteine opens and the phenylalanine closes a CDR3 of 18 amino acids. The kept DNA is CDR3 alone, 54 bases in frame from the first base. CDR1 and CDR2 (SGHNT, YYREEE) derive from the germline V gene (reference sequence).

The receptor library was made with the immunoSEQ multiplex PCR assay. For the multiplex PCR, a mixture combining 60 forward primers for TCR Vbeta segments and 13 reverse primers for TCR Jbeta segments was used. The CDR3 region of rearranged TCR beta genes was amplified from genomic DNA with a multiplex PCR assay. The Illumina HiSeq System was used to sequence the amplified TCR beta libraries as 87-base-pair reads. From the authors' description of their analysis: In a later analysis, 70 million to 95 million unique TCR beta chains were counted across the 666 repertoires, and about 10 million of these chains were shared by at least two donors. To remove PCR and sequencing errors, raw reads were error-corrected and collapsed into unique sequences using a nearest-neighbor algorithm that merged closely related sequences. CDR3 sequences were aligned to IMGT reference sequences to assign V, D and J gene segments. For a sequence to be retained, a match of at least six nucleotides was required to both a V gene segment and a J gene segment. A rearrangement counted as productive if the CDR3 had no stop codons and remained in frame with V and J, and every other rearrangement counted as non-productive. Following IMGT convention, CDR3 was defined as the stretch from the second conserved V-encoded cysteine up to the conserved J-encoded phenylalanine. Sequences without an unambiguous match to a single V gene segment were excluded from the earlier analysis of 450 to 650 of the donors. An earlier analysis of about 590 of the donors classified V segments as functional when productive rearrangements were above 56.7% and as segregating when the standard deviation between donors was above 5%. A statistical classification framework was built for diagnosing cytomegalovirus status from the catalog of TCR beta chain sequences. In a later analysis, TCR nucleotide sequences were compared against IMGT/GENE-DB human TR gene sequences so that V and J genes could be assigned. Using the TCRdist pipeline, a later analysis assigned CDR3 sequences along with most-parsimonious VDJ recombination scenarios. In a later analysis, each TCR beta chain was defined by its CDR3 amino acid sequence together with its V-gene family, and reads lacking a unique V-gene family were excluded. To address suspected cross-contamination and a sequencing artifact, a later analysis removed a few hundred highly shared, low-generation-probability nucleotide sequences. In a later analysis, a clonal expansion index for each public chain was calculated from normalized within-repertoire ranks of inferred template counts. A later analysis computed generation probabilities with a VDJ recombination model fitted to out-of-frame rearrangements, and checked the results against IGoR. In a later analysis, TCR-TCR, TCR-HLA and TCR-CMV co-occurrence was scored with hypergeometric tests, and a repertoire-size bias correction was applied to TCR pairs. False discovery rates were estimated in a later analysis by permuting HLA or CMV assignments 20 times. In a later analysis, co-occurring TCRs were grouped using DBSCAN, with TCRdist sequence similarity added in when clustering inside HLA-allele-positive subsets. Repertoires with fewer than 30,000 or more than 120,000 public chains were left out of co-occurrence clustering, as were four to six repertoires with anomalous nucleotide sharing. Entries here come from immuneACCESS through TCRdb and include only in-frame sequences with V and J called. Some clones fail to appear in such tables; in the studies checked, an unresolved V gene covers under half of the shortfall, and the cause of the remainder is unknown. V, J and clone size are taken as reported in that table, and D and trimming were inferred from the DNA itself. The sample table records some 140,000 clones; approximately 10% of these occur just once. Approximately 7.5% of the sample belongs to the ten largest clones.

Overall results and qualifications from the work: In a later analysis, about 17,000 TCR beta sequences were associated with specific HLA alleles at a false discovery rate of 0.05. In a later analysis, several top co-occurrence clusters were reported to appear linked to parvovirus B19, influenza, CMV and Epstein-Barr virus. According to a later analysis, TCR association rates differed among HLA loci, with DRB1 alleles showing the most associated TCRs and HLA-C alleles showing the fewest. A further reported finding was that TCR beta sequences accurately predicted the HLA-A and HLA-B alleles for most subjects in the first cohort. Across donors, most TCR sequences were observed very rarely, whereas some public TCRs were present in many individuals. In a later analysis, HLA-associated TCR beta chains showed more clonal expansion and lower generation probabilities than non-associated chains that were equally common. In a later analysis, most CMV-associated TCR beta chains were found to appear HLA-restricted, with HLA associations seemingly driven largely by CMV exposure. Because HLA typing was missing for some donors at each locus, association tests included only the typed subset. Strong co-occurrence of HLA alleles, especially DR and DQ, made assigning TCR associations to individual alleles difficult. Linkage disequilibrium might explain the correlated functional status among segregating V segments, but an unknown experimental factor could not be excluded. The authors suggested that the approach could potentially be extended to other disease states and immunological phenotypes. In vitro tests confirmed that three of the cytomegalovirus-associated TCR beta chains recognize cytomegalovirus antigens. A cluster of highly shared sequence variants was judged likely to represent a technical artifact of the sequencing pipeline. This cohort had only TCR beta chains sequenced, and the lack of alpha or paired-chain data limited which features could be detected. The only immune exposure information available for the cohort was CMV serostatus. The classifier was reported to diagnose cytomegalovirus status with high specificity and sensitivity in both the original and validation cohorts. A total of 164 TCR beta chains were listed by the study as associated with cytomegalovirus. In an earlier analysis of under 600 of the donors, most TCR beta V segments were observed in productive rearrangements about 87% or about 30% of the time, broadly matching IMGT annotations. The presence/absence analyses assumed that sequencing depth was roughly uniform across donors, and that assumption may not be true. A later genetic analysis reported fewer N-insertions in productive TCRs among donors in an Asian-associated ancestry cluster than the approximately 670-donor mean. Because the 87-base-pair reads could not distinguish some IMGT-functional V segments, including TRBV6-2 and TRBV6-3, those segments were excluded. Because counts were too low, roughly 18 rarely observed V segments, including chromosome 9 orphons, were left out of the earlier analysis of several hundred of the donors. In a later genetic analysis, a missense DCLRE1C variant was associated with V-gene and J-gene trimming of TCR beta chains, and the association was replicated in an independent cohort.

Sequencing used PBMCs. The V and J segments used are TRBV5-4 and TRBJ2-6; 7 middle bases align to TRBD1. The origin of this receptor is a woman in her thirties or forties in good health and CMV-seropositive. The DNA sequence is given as TGTGCCAGCAGCTTGGGACAGGGATATGACTCTGGGGCCAACGTCCTGACTTTC. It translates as CASSLGQGYDSGANVLTF.